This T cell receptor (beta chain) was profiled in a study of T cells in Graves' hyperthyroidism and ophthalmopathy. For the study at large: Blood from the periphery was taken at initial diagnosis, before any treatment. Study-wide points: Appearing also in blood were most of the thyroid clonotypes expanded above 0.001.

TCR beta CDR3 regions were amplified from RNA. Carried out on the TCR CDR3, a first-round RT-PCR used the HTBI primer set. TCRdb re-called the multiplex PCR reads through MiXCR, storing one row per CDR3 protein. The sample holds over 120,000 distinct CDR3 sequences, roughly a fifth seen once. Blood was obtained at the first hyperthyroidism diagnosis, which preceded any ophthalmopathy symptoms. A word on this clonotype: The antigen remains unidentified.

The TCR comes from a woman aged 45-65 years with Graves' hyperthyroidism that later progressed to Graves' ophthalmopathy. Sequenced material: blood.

In DNA, the CDR3 is TGTGCCAGCGGAGCCGGGACAGGGACCGGGGAGCTGTTTTTT. Translated: CASGAGTGTGELFF. The chain has TRBV6-1 and TRBJ2-2; 9 nucleotides align to TRBD1. With V trimmed by 8 bases and J by 5 bases, 6 bases remained unmatched. Germline loops: CDR1 MNHNS, CDR2 SASEGT. CDR3 length: 14 amino acids.